These T cell receptor beta chains were read from a single sample in a study of CD8+CD57+ T cells in acquired aplastic anemia. TCRdb independently ran MiXCR on the reads; one entry per CDR3 protein. The table records 260,000 or so distinct CDR3 sequences, more than 45% of them present only once. Material: sorted CD4+, CD8+, or CD8+CD57+ T cells (not recorded which) from PBMCs. The receptors were gathered from a human donor with aplastic anemia. CDR3s include the opening cysteine and the closing phenylalanine or tryptophan. D genes are given only for firm matches. The size field is filled for only some rows; it gives once, few, many or a size class.

TRBJ1-1	many	TRBV2	-	CASKPRGWVNTEAFF	TGTGCCAGCAAACCTCGGGGGTGGGTCAACACTGAAGCTTTCTTT
TRBJ1-1	-	TRBV6-4	-	CASRPEGTEAFF	TGTGCCAGCAGACCCGAAGGCACTGAAGCTTTCTTT
TRBJ2-7	many	TRBV9	-	CASSVGVERGDYEQYF	TGTGCCAGCAGCGTAGGGGTCGAAAGGGGCGACTACGAGCAGTACTTC
TRBJ1-6	-	TRBV12-3/TRBV12-4	-	CASSSFGQNSPLHF	TGTGCCAGCTCTTCCTTTGGGCAAAATTCACCCCTCCACTTT
TRBJ2-2	-	TRBV29-1	-	CSVGGPDTGELFF	TGCAGCGTTGGTGGACCTGACACCGGGGAGCTGTTTTTT
TRBJ2-3	many	TRBV7-9	TRBD1	CASSPQGTGGFLDTQYF	TGTGCCAGCAGTCCACAAGGGACAGGGGGCTTTCTGGATACGCAGTATTTT
TRBJ2-7	-	TRBV7-9	TRBD2	CASSSLAGAYEQYF	TGTGCCAGCAGCTCACTAGCGGGGGCCTACGAGCAGTACTTC
TRBJ2-1	many	TRBV20-1	TRBD2	CSARVGTSGSIRAHNEQFF	TGCAGTGCTAGGGTCGGTACTAGCGGGAGCATCAGGGCCCACAATGAGCAGTTCTTC
TRBJ1-1	-	TRBV20-1	TRBD1	CSARAKTGVNTEAFF	TGCAGTGCTAGAGCCAAGACAGGGGTGAACACTGAAGCTTTCTTT
TRBJ2-3	once	TRBV10-2	TRBD2	CASSDSGGTDTQYF	TGCGCCAGCAGTGATAGCGGGGGCACAGATACGCAGTATTTT
TRBJ2-1	-	TRBV4-3	TRBD1	CASSQDGTGWEQFF	TGCGCCAGCAGCCAAGATGGGACAGGGTGGGAGCAGTTCTTC
TRBJ2-1	many	TRBV20-1	-	CSARLEFNEQFF	TGCAGTGCTAGACTGGAGTTCAATGAGCAGTTCTTC
TRBJ2-5	many	TRBV7-9	-	CASSLVYRTRNLGETQYF	TGTGCCAGCAGCTTAGTGTATCGGACACGGAATCTGGGGGAGACCCAGTACTTC
TRBJ2-1	many	TRBV7-9	TRBD2	CASSSRTSGDNEQFF	TGTGCCAGCAGCTCCCGGACTAGCGGGGACAATGAGCAGTTCTTC
TRBJ1-1	-	TRBV29-1	-	CSSGGLNTEAFF	TGCAGCAGCGGGGGGCTTAACACTGAAGCTTTCTTT
TRBJ1-1	many	TRBV13	-	CASSEPNEAFF	TGTGCCAGCAGCGAACCAAATGAAGCTTTCTTT
TRBJ2-5	-	TRBV7-8	TRBD2	CASSPPSGGQETQYF	TGTGCCAGCAGCCCTCCTAGCGGGGGCCAAGAGACCCAGTACTTC
TRBJ2-2	-	TRBV24-1	-	CATSDYRVGELFF	TGTGCCACCAGTGATTACAGGGTCGGGGAGCTGTTTTTT
TRBJ1-1	-	TRBV7-2	-	CASSLGGPGWTEAFF	TGTGCCAGCAGCTTAGGGGGCCCAGGTTGGACTGAAGCTTTCTTT
TRBJ2-3	few	TRBV30	-	CAWSVGILGDITDTQYF	TGTGCCTGGAGTGTGGGGATACTAGGTGATATCACAGATACGCAGTATTTT
TRBJ1-2	-	TRBV6-4	TRBD1	CASSDSRGRGYTF	TGTGCCAGCAGTGACTCCAGGGGGCGAGGCTACACCTTC
TRBJ1-2	many	TRBV2	-	CASSEEGGGPGDGYTF	TGTGCCAGCAGTGAGGAAGGGGGAGGGCCTGGGGATGGCTACACCTTC
TRBJ2-1	many	TRBV19	-	CASSTGGGFNEQFF	TGTGCCAGTAGTACGGGCGGGGGCTTCAATGAGCAGTTCTTC
TRBJ1-2	-	TRBV19	-	CASSIRIGTYGYTF	TGTGCCAGTAGTATTCGGATAGGTACCTATGGCTACACCTTC
TRBJ1-1	many	TRBV7-9	TRBD1	CASRHRDRNPNTEAFF	TGTGCCAGCAGACACCGGGACAGGAACCCGAACACTGAAGCTTTCTTT
TRBJ1-5	few	TRBV30	-	CAWSLGGSNQPQHF	TGTGCCTGGAGTTTAGGGGGAAGCAATCAGCCCCAGCATTTT
TRBJ2-3	many	TRBV9	TRBD2	CASSVGGLSVWLAGRTDTQYF	TGTGCCAGCAGCGTAGGAGGATTGTCGGTATGGCTAGCGGGGCGCACAGATACGCAGTATTTT
TRBJ2-7	many	TRBV10-3	-	CAIMVDYEQYF	TGTGCCATCATGGTGGACTACGAGCAGTACTTC
TRBJ1-1	-	TRBV4-3	TRBD1	CASSPRQGLNTEAFF	TGCGCCAGCAGCCCCAGACAGGGCTTGAACACTGAAGCTTTCTTT
TRBJ2-3	once	TRBV20-1	TRBD2	CSATVKRGAAISTDTQYF	TGCAGTGCTACTGTAAAGCGGGGGGCCGCGATAAGCACAGATACGCAGTATTTT
TRBJ2-7	once	TRBV20-1	-	CSARGHLYEQYF	TGCAGTGCTAGAGGACACCTATACGAGCAGTACTTC